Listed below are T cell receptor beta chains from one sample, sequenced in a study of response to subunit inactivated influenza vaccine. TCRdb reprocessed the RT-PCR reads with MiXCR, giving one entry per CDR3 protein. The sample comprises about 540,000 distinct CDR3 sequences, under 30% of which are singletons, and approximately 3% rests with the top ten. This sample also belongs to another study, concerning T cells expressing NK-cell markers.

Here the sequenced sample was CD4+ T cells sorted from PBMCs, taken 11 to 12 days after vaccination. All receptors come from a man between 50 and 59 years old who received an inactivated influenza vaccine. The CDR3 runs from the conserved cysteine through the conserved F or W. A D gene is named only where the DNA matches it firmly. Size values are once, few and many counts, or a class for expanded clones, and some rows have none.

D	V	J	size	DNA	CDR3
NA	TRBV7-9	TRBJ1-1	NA	TGTGCCAGCAGCTCGGGACTCTGGAACACTGAAGCTTTCTTT	CASSSGLWNTEAFF
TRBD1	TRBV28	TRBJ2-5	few	TGTGCCAGCAGTTTCCGACGGACAGGGGGAGGCGAGACCCAGTACTTC	CASSFRRTGGGETQYF
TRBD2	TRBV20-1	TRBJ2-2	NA	TGCAGTGGGACTAGCGGGAGTGCGAACACCGGGGAGCTGTTTTTT	CSGTSGSANTGELFF
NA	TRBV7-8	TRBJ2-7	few	TGTGCCAGCAGCCCGAAAGGTTACGAGCAGTACTTC	CASSPKGYEQYF
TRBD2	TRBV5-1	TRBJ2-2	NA	TGCGCCAGCAGCAACGGACTAGCGGGAGGTATCGGGGAGCTGTTTTTT	CASSNGLAGGIGELFF
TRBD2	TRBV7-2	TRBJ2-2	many	TGTGCCAGCAGCGCACTAGCGACGAACACCGGGGAGCTGTTTTTT	CASSALATNTGELFF
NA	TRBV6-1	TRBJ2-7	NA	TGTGCCAGCAGTGAAGGAGTACACACCTACGAGCAGTACTTC	CASSEGVHTYEQYF
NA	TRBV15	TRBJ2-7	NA	TGTGCCACCAGCATTACAGGGTTCGAGCAGTACTTC	CATSITGFEQYF
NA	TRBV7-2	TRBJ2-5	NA	TGTGCCAGCAGCTTAGGGGTGGGGCGAGGGGAAGAGACCCAGTACTTC	CASSLGVGRGEETQYF
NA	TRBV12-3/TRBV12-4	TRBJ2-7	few	TGTGCCAGCAGTTTTATTCAGGGCCAGGGGTCCTACGAGCAGTACTTC	CASSFIQGQGSYEQYF